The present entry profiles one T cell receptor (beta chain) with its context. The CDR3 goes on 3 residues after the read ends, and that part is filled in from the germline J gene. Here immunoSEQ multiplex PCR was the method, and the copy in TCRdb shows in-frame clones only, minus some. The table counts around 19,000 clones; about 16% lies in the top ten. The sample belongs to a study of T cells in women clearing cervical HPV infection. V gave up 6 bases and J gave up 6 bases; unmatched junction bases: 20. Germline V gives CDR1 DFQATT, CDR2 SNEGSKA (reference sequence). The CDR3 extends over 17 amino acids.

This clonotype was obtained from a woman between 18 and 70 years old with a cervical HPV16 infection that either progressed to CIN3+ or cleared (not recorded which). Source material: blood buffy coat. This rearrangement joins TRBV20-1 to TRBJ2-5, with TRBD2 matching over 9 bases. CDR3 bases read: TGCAGTGCCCCGCTTCTGGGCGGAGGGACTAGCAAAAAGACC. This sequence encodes CSAPLLGGGTSKKT. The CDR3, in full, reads CSAPLLGGGTSKKTQYF.